This T cell receptor (beta chain) comes out of a study of human T cells and chemical hapten exposure. The time point is: healthy volunteer bleed at 6 weeks. Sequencing started from total RNA isolated from unfractionated whole blood. MiXCR, applied by TCRdb to the RACE reads, yields one record per CDR3 protein. The table shows more than 35,000 distinct CDR3 sequences, with approximately 4% occurring only once. This sequence was found in a human donor in good health. Some clones in this sample may be carry-over from other donors' samples. Sequencing input: whole blood.

CDR3 in DNA: TGCGCCAGCAGCGTTGAGCGGGAGCACGACGAGCAGTACTTC. Protein sequence: CASSVEREHDEQYF. The chain combines TRBV5-1 with TRBJ2-7; 8 nucleotides line up with TRBD2. Germline V lookup: CDR1 SGHRS, CDR2 YFSETQ. The CDR3 totals 14 residues. Trimming took 4 bases from V and 5 from J; bases not matched to a gene: 8. The full variable domain, its missing parts supplied by reference TRBV5-1 and TRBJ2-7, is KAGVTQTPRYLIKTRGQQVTLSCSPISGHRSVSWYQQTPGQGLQFLFEYFSETQRNKGNFPGRFSGRQFSNSRSEMNVSTLELGDSALYLCASSVEREHDEQYFGPGTRLTVT.